The present TCR beta chain was sequenced within a study of cytomegalovirus exposure and HLA in healthy donors. Study-wide results and caveats: As was reported, the HLA-A and HLA-B alleles of most subjects were accurately predicted from TCR beta sequences. The presence/absence work took it that sequencing depth was about the same across donors.

Donors counted as nominally healthy when sampled, yet unrecorded immune exposures were likely. Concerning this clone itself: Antigen: not known.

The CDR3 length is 11 residues. V lost 3 bases and J 9 bases, leaving 11 bases between the germline ends. CDR1 and CDR2 (germline): GTSNPN, SVGIG (reference sequence). The PCR employed 60 Vbeta primers together with 13 Jbeta primers. Libraries were prepared by immunoSEQ multiplex PCR; TCRdb keeps only in-frame clonotypes and omits some of them. The data hold 190,000 or so clones, with about 79% observed a single time. The material sequenced was PBMCs. This clonotype was sampled from a boy aged 2 to 9 in good health and CMV-seronegative. V is TRBV30 and J is TRBJ2-5; tentative D call: TRBD2 (5 bases). In DNA form, the CDR3 reads TGTGCCTGGAGATCTACCGGGGCCCAGTACTTC. Its translation is CAWRSTGAQYF.